The clone carrying this TCR beta chain was counted many times. Its specificity is unknown. The data were obtained in a study of early T cells in non-severe SARS-CoV-2 infection. Study-level information: The study sequenced bulk RNA from unsorted whole blood, with chains unpaired. Study-level findings and limits: Private and CD4 specificities were missed by VDJdb matching, which favored anti-spike CD8 responses.

With V trimmed by 10 bases and J by 2 bases, 11 bases remained unmatched. Germline V CDR1 and CDR2: MNHEY, SVGAGI. The CDR3 runs to 14 residues. Unique molecular identifiers (one per individual cDNA molecule) were attached. TCRdb itself ran the 5' RACE reads through MiXCR, one entry per CDR3 protein. Found here are around 40,000 distinct CDR3 sequences, approximately 10% of them singletons; the top ten hold about 9.5%. This TCR was sampled from an adult who was a healthcare worker with PCR-confirmed SARS-CoV-2 infection or an uninfected control (not recorded which). The gene calls are TRBV6-5 and TRBJ2-7, with 7 bases fitting TRBD1. The sequenced material came from whole blood. The CDR3 DNA sequence: TGTGCCACTCATAGGGGGCCAAATGCCTACGAGCAGTACTTC. Protein: CATHRGPNAYEQYF.